This T cell receptor (beta chain) is drawn from a study of long-term antiretroviral therapy in people with HIV. The CDR3 is 15 amino acids. Germline V gene lookup returns CDR1 GTSNPN and CDR2 SVGIG (reference sequence). V dropped 0 bases and J dropped 3; count of bases not matched to a gene: 3. Survey-level resolution applied to immunoSEQ assay v3.0. Assay: immunoSEQ multiplex PCR; the TCRdb copy retains only in-frame clones and omits some. The profile shows around 20,000 clones, 80% to 90% of them singletons. The receptor comes from a man aged 50-59 years with HIV. The rearrangement links TRBV30 to TRBJ1-5; 9 nucleotides match TRBD1. The sample was unsorted PBMCs, taken 4.2 years after starting antiretroviral therapy. In nucleotides, the CDR3 is TGTGCCTGGAGTGTAACAGGGGGCCTCAATCAGCCCCAGCATTTT. Encoded protein: CAWSVTGGLNQPQHF. Using reference TRBV30 and TRBJ1-5 for the parts outside the CDR3, the full variable domain is SQTIHQWPATLVQPVGSPLSLECTVEGTSNPNLYWYRQAAGRGLQLLFYSVGIGQISSEVPQNLSASRPQDRQFILSSKKLLLSDSGFYLCAWSVTGGLNQPQHFGDGTRLSIL.